A single sample is the source of the 28 T cell receptor beta chains below, sequenced in a study of control samples from healthy donors and cancer patients. TCRdb keeps only in-frame clones here, not all; method: immunoSEQ multiplex PCR. Recorded for this sample: approximately 190,000 clones. What was sequenced was blood. Every receptor here comes from a woman between 25 and 40 years old in good health.

The V and J genes are TRBV27 and TRBJ1-5, with D uncertain. The CDR3 length is 16 residues. The V end was cut by 5 bases, the J end by 4 bases, with 18 bases between. Germline V gene data show CDR1 as MNHEY and CDR2 as SMNVEV (reference sequence). The DNA for the CDR3 is TGTGCCAGCAGTCGCCGACCCATATCCCCTAATCAGCCCCAGCATTTT. Protein product: CASSRRPISPNQPQHF.

The gene calls are TRBV24-1 and TRBJ2-5, with D unclear. The length of the CDR3 is 15 residues. V was clipped by 4 bases and J by 5 bases, with 16 bases between them. Per germline, CDR1 KGHDR and CDR2 SFDVKD. Here the CDR3 reads CATSEAESFRETQYF. CDR3 bases: TGTGCCACCAGTGAGGCGGAGTCATTTAGGGAGACCCAGTACTTC.

This chain connects TRBV6-2 or TRBV6-3 to TRBJ1-2; possible D gene TRBD1, 6 bases. The germline V gene has CDR1 MNHEY and CDR2 SVGEGT. V lost 5 bases and J lost 6, with 13 bases in between. This CDR3 contains 13 residues. The CDR3 sequence is CASSIGGADGYTF. The CDR3 DNA reads TGTGCCAGCAGTATTGGGGGGGCTGATGGCTACACCTTC.

V is TRBV6-4 and J is TRBJ2-3; D is unresolved. The length of the CDR3 is 14 residues. Trimming removed 0 bases at V and 0 bases at J, with 4 bases between. The germline V gene encodes CDR1 MRHNA and CDR2 SNTAGT. The CDR3 region is CASSDSGSTDTQYF. CDR3 DNA sequence: TGTGCCAGCAGTGACTCGGGCAGCACAGATACGCAGTATTTT.

This chain uses TRBV16 with TRBJ2-2; D ambiguous. V was clipped by 2 bases and J by 0 bases, with 7 bases between them. The CDR3 consists of 15 residues. Per the germline V gene, CDR1 is KGHSY and CDR2 is FQNENV. The CDR3 DNA sequence: TGTGCCAGCAGCCAAGGCAACTCGAACACCGGGGAGCTGTTTTTT. It encodes CASSQGNSNTGELFF. The entire variable domain, with the rest obtained from reference TRBV16 and TRBJ2-2, is as follows: GEEVAQTPKHLVRGEGQKAKLYCAPIKGHSYVFWYQQVLKNEFKFLISFQNENVFDETGMPKERFSAKCLPNSPCSLEIQATKLEDSAVYFCASSQGNSNTGELFFGEGSRLTVL.

The chain employs TRBV19 and TRBJ1-2; no firm D call. The CDR3 sequence is 15 residues long. Trimming removed 1 base at V and 3 bases at J, with 12 bases between. CDR1 is LNHDA, CDR2 SQIVND, per germline (reference sequence). This chain's CDR3 is CASSIAREEDYGYTF. CDR3 nucleotides: TGTGCCAGTAGTATAGCGAGGGAAGAAGACTATGGCTACACCTTC.

The genes are TRBV28 and TRBJ1-2; maybe TRBD1 (5 bases). Germline lookup yields CDR1 MDHEN and CDR2 SYDVKM. The CDR3 contains 13 residues. V lost 6 bases and J lost 7, with 15 bases in between. As DNA, the CDR3 is TGTGCCAGCAGACGCTCCGGGACGGCTGGCTACACCTTC. Encoded protein: CASRRSGTAGYTF.

The J gene is TRBJ1-5, the V gene TRBV3-1 (or the pseudogene TRBV3-2), with D tentatively TRBD1 (5 bases). Trimming shortened V by 2 bases and J by 2 bases, and 7 bases separated the two germline ends. The CDR3 loop spans 14 amino acids. Germline V CDR1 and CDR2: LGHDT, YNNKEL (reference sequence). The CDR3, as DNA: TGTGCCAGCAGCCAACAGGGAGGCAATCAGCCCCAGCATTTT. This encodes CASSQQGGNQPQHF.

J is TRBJ1-5 and V is TRBV4-3; the match to TRBD1 covers 8 bases. After removal of 0 bases from V and 6 bases from J, the junction contained 13 bases not matched to a gene. The CDR3 is made up of 18 amino acids. Germline V CDR1 and CDR2: LGHNA, YSLEER. This CDR3 reads CASSQDLTRDRFSQPQHF. CDR3 nucleotides: TGCGCCAGCAGCCAAGATTTAACTCGGGACAGGTTTTCTCAGCCCCAGCATTTT.

V usage is TRBV2 and J usage is TRBJ1-5; the D gene is possibly TRBD1 (6 bases). Deletions cut 6 bases from V and 0 bases from J, with 12 bases between. Germline V gene data show CDR1 as SNHLY and CDR2 as FYNNEI. The CDR3 has 15 residues. The CDR3 reads CASRRTDYSNQPQHF. The CDR3, as DNA: TGTGCCAGCAGGAGGACAGACTATAGCAATCAGCCCCAGCATTTT. The full variable domain, in which reference TRBV2 and TRBJ1-5 provide the parts outside the CDR3, is EPEVTQTPSHQVTQMGQEVILRCVPISNHLYFYWYRQILGQKVEFLVSFYNNEISEKSEIFDDQFSVERPDGSNFTLKIRSTKLEDSAMYFCASRRTDYSNQPQHFGDGTRLSIL.

The chain employs TRBV6-5 and TRBJ1-1; TRBD1 might be the D (5 bases). The V gene's germline CDR1 is MNHEY and CDR2 SVGAGI. The CDR3 extends over 13 amino acids. V lost 6 bases and J 5 bases, leaving 13 bases between the germline ends. The CDR3 is CASRGPRRTEAFF. The CDR3 DNA sequence: TGTGCCAGCAGGGGACCCAGAAGGACTGAAGCTTTCTTT.

J is TRBJ1-5 and V is TRBV4-3; 7 bases match TRBD1. Germline lookup yields CDR1 LGHNA and CDR2 YSLEER. This CDR3 is built from 15 residues. V was pared by 0 bases and J by 9 bases, with 8 bases of the junction left unmatched. CDR3 protein: CASSQDLRGLGPQHF. Here the CDR3 DNA reads TGCGCCAGCAGCCAAGATTTGAGGGGGCTAGGGCCCCAGCATTTT.

The chain links TRBV5-6 to TRBJ1-4; the D is unclear. This CDR3 has 16 amino acids. V was shortened by 1 base and J by 5 bases, with 15 bases between the two germline ends. Germline CDR1 SGHDT, CDR2 YYEEEE. The CDR3 DNA follows: TGTGCCAGCAGCTTGATGTTTAGAGGGAAGAATGAAAAACTGTTTTTT. Its protein is CASSLMFRGKNEKLFF.

The chain couples TRBV7-9 to TRBJ1-1; D is perhaps TRBD1 (5 bases). Trimming took 0 bases from V and 0 from J, leaving 8 bases between them. Germline CDR1 SEHNR, CDR2 FQNEAQ (reference sequence). This CDR3 has 15 residues. The CDR3 is CASSLAWGMNTEAFF. CDR3 in DNA: TGTGCCAGCAGCTTAGCATGGGGCATGAACACTGAAGCTTTCTTT.

The chain has TRBV7-9 and TRBJ1-4; possibly TRBD1 for D (5 bases). CDR3 length: 13 residues. Trimming stripped 5 bases from V and 5 bases from J, with 9 bases between. Germline V CDR1 and CDR2: SEHNR, FQNEAQ (reference sequence). CDR3 bases: TGTGCCAGCAGCCCGGGACTCAATGAAAAACTGTTTTTT. Amino acid sequence: CASSPGLNEKLFF.

The chain employs TRBV11-1 and TRBJ1-5; 7 bases fit TRBD1. The CDR3 contains 15 residues. Germline V gene data show CDR1 as SGHAT and CDR2 as FQDESV (reference sequence). The trim removed 3 bases at V and 0 bases at J, leaving 2 bases unmatched. The DNA of the CDR3 is TGTGCCAGCAGCTTGACAGGGCATAGCAATCAGCCCCAGCATTTT. Protein sequence: CASSLTGHSNQPQHF.

CDR3 sequence: CAWSYPVRDPRGGYTF. Here the CDR3 DNA reads TGTGCCTGGAGCTACCCCGTTCGGGACCCTCGCGGTGGCTACACCTTC. This chain joins TRBV30 and TRBJ1-2; D might be TRBD1 (5 bases). Deletions cut 3 bases from V and 7 bases from J, with 24 bases between. The CDR3 consists of 16 residues. Germline V lookup: CDR1 GTSNPN, CDR2 SVGIG (reference sequence). The full variable domain, its missing parts supplied by reference TRBV30 and TRBJ1-2, is SQTIHQWPATLVQPVGSPLSLECTVEGTSNPNLYWYRQAAGRGLQLLFYSVGIGQISSEVPQNLSASRPQDRQFILSSKKLLLSDSGFYLCAWSYPVRDPRGGYTFGSGTRLTVV.

The CDR3: CASSLGRWQPQHF. The DNA of the CDR3 is TGTGCCAGCAGCTTAGGCCGGTGGCAGCCCCAGCATTTT. The chain carries TRBV11-2 and TRBJ1-5; D call uncertain. The CDR3 consists of 13 residues. Germline-derived CDR1 and CDR2 are SGHAT and FQNNGV. The V and J ends lost 1 base and 7 bases respectively, with 8 bases between them.

The chain links TRBV7-9 to TRBJ1-1, with TRBD1 matching 8 bases. Germline CDR1 SEHNR, CDR2 FQNEAQ (reference sequence). V lost 2 bases, J lost 5 bases, and 7 bases stayed unmatched. CDR3 length: 15 amino acids. CDR3 region: CASSLSGGVWTEAFF. CDR3 nucleotides: TGTGCCAGCAGCTTATCAGGGGGCGTGTGGACTGAAGCTTTCTTT.

The genes are TRBV6-2 or TRBV6-3 and TRBJ1-1; D not certain. Between the trimmed V and J ends, which lost 2 bases and 1 base, there was a span of 11 bases. This CDR3 comprises 15 residues. CDR1 is MNHEY, CDR2 SVGEGT, per germline. The CDR3 DNA is TGTGCCAGCAGTTACATCGACGGCGGGAACACTGAAGCTTTCTTT. As protein: CASSYIDGGNTEAFF.

The chain recombines TRBV7-9 with TRBJ2-6; TRBD1 matches at 10 bases. Germline V gives CDR1 SEHNR, CDR2 FQNEAQ (reference sequence). The junction had 3 bases not matched to a gene; V was cut back by 4 bases and J by 0 bases. CDR3 size: 17 residues. CDR3 coding DNA: TGTGCCAGCAGCTCGACAGGGGGCGCCTCTGGGGCCAACGTCCTGACTTTC. This sequence encodes CASSSTGGASGANVLTF.

The chain recombines TRBV30 with TRBJ1-4, with D unclear. The germline CDR1 and CDR2 sequences are GTSNPN and SVGIG (reference sequence). The V end was cut by 2 bases, the J end by 8 bases, with 15 bases between. CDR3 length equals 14 residues. The CDR3 bases are TGTGCCTGGAGTCCCACCCGGCTGGGGGAAAAACTGTTTTTT. Its translation is CAWSPTRLGEKLFF.

The chain is built from TRBV5-1 and TRBJ1-3; the D is unclear. V was pared by 4 bases and J by 0 bases, with 8 bases between. Germline lookup yields CDR1 SGHRS and CDR2 YFSETQ. The CDR3 runs 14 residues. The CDR3, as DNA: TGCGCCAGCAGCACCATGGGCTCTGGAAACACCATATATTTT. This encodes CASSTMGSGNTIYF.

V and J are TRBV6-1 and TRBJ1-6, with D possibly matching TRBD1 (5 bases). CDR3 length equals 13 residues. Per germline, CDR1 MNHNS and CDR2 SASEGT. The ends were cut back, 1 base at V and 9 bases at J, with 7 bases in the middle. The CDR3 nucleotides are TGTGCCAGCAGTGAAGAGGGGTCTTCACCCCTCCACTTT. Its protein product is CASSEEGSSPLHF.

The chain joins TRBV28 to TRBJ1-6; a weak D match, TRBD1 (5 bases). The CDR3 is 12 amino acids. Trimming took off 4 bases at V and 10 bases at J, with 8 bases between the two ends. Germline V CDR1 and CDR2: MDHEN, SYDVKM. The DNA of the CDR3 is TGTGCCAGCAGTTCAGGGAGCTCACCCCTCCACTTT. Translating it yields CASSSGSSPLHF. The variable domain in full, with the rest retrieved from reference TRBV28 and TRBJ1-6, is DVKVTQSSRYLVKRTGEKVFLECVQDMDHENMFWYRQDPGLGLRLIYFSYDVKMKEKGDIPEGYSVSREKKERFSLILESASTNQTSMYLCASSSGSSPLHFGNGTRLTVT.

This chain connects TRBV18 to TRBJ1-6; D is undetermined. Trimming cost V 2 bases and J 9 bases, with 11 bases left between them. Germline V gene sequence: CDR1 KGHSH, CDR2 LQKENI. The CDR3 consists of 14 residues. CDR3 residues: CASSPGTISSPLHF. The CDR3 region has the DNA TGTGCCAGCTCACCAGGAACGATCAGTTCACCCCTCCACTTT.

The chain employs TRBV19 and TRBJ1-1; 8 nucleotides match TRBD1. The CDR3 contains 14 residues. Trimming took 5 bases from V and 5 from J; bases not matched to a gene: 7. CDR1 is LNHDA, CDR2 SQIVND, per germline (reference sequence). DNA for the CDR3: TGTGCCAGTAGTGACAGGGGAGGGAAGACTGAAGCTTTCTTT. Translated, it gives CASSDRGGKTEAFF.

V is TRBV19 and J is TRBJ1-1; 7 bases line up with TRBD1. The CDR3 spans 15 residues. Looked up from germline, CDR1 is LNHDA and CDR2 is SQIVND (reference sequence). Unmatched junction bases numbered 6, after V lost 5 bases and J lost 0 bases. As DNA, the CDR3 is TGTGCCAGTAGTGGATGGGGACAGATGAACACTGAAGCTTTCTTT. It codes for CASSGWGQMNTEAFF.